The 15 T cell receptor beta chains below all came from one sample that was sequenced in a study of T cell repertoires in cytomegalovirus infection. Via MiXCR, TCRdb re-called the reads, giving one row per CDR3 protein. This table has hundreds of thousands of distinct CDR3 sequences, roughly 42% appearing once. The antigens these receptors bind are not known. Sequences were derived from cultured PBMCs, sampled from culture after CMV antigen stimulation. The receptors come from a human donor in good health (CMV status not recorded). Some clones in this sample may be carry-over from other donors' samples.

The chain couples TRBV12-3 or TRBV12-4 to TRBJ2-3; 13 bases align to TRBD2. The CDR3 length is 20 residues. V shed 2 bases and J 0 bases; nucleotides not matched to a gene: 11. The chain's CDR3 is CASSLSLGTSGDASTDTQYF. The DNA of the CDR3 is TGTGCCAGCAGTTTAAGCCTGGGGACTAGCGGGGATGCTAGCACAGATACGCAGTATTTT.

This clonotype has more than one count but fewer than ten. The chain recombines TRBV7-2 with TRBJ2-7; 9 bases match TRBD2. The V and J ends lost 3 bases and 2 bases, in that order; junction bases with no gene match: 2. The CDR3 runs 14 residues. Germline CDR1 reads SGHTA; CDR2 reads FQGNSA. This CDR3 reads CASSFLAGTYEQYF. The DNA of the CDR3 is TGTGCCAGCAGCTTCCTAGCGGGAACCTACGAGCAGTACTTC. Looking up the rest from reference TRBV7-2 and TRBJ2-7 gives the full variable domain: GAGVSQSPSNKVTEKGKDVELRCDPISGHTALYWYRQSLGQGLEFLIYFQGNSAPDKSGLPSDRFSAERTGGSVSTLTIQRTQQEDSAVYLCASSFLAGTYEQYFGPGTRLTVT.

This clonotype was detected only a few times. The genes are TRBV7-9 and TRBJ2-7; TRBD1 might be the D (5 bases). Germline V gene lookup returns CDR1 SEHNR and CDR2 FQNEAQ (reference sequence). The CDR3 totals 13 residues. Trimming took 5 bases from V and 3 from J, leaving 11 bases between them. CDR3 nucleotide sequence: TGTGCCAGCAGCCCAGGGTACCTCTACGAGCAGTACTTC. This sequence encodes CASSPGYLYEQYF.

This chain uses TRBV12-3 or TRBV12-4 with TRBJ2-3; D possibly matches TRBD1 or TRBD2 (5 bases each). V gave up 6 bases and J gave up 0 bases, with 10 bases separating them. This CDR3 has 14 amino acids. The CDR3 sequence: CASRTGTSTDTQYF. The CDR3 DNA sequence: TGTGCCAGCAGAACCGGGACGAGCACAGATACGCAGTATTTT.

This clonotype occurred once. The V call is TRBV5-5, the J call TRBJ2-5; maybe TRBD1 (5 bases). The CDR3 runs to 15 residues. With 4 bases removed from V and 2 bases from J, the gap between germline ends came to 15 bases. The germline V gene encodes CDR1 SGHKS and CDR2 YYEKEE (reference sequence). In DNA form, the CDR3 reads TGTGCCAGCAGCCCTCGTGGGGCGTGGCAAGAGACCCAGTACTTC. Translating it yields CASSPRGAWQETQYF.

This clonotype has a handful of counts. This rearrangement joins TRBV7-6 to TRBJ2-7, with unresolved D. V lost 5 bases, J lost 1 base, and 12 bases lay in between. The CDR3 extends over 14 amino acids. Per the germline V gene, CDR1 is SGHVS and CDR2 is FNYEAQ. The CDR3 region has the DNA TGTGCCAGCAGCCCAGTTGGTTTATCCTACGAGCAGTACTTC. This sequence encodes CASSPVGLSYEQYF.

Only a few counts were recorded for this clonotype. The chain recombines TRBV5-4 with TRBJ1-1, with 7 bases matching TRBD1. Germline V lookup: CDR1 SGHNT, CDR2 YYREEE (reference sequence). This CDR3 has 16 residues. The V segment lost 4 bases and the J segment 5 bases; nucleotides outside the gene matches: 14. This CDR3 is CASSPGTDSLGTEAFF. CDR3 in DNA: TGTGCCAGCAGCCCTGGGACAGATTCTCTGGGGACTGAAGCTTTCTTT.

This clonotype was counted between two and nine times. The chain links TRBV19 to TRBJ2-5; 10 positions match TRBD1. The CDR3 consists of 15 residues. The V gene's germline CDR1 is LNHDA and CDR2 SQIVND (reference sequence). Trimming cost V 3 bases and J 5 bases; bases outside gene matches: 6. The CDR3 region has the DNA TGTGCCAGTAGTATGGACAGGGGGTTGGAGGAGACCCAGTACTTC. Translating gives CASSMDRGLEETQYF.

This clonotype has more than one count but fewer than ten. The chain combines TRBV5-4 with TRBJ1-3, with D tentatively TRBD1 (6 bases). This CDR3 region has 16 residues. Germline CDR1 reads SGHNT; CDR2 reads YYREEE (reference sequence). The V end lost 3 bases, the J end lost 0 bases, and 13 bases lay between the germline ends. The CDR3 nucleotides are TGTGCCAGCAGCTATTCAGGGGCCGGCTCTGGAAACACCATATATTTT. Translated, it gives CASSYSGAGSGNTIYF.

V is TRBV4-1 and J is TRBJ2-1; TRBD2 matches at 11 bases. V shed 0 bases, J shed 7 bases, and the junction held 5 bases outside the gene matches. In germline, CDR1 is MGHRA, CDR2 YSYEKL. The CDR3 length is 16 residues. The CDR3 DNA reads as TGCGCCAGCAGCCAAGAGGTAGCGGGGGGGAGGAATGAGCAGTTCTTC. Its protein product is CASSQEVAGGRNEQFF.

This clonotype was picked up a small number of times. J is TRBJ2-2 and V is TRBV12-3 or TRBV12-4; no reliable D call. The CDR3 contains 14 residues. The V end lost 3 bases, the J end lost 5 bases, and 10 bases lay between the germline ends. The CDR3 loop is CASSFVGETGELFF. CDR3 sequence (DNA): TGTGCCAGCAGTTTTGTTGGGGAAACCGGGGAGCTGTTTTTT.

CDR3 loop: CASRDRGTYEQYF. In nucleotides, the CDR3 is TGTGCCAGCCGGGACAGGGGAACCTACGAGCAGTACTTC. This sequence joins TRBV28 and TRBJ2-7, with TRBD1 identical over 10 bases. Germline assignment: CDR1 MDHEN and CDR2 SYDVKM. The CDR3 has 13 amino acids. With 8 bases clipped from V and 2 bases from J, the junction kept 3 bases outside the gene matches.

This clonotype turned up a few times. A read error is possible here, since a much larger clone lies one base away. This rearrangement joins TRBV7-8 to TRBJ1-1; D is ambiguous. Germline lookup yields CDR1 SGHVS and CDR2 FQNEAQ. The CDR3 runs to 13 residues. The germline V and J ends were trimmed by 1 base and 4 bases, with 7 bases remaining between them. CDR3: CASSLGVITEAFF. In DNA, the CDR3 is TGTGCCAGCAGCTTAGGTGTGATCACTGAAGCTTTCTTT. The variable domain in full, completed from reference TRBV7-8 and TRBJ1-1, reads GAGVSQSPRYKVAKRGQDVALRCDPISGHVSLFWYQQALGQGPEFLTYFQNEAQLDKSGLPSDRFFAERPEGSVSTLKIQRTQQEDSAVYLCASSLGVITEAFFGQGTRLTVV.

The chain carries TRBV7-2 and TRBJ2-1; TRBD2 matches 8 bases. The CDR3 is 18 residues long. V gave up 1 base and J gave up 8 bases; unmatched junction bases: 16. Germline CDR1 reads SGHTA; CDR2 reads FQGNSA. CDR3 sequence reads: CASSLGPRGRGRTYEQFF. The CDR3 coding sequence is TGTGCCAGCAGCTTAGGCCCACGGGGGCGCGGGAGGACCTATGAGCAGTTCTTC.

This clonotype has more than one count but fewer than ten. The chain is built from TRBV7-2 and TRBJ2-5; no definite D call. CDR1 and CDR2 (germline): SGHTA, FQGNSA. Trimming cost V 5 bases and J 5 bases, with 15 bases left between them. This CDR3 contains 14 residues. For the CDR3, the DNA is TGTGCCAGCAGCCCAGTCGGCAGTCAGGAGACCCAGTACTTC. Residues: CASSPVGSQETQYF.